This T cell receptor (beta chain) was obtained from a study of early T cells in non-severe SARS-CoV-2 infection. Study-wide findings and caveats: Private and CD4 specificities were missed by VDJdb matching, which favored anti-spike CD8 responses.

V lost 4 bases to trimming and J lost 4 bases, with 13 bases between them. Germline CDR1 reads GTSNPN; CDR2 reads SVGIG (reference sequence). The CDR3 runs 13 residues. This clonotype has a handful of counts. Its specificity is not known. TCRdb analysed the 5' RACE reads with MiXCR anew, one entry per CDR3 protein. The sample shows 80,000 to 95,000 distinct CDR3 sequences, roughly 15% of them seen only once. This TCR was recovered from an adult who was a healthcare worker with PCR-confirmed SARS-CoV-2 infection or an uninfected control (not recorded which). Sequences were obtained from whole blood. The rearrangement links TRBV30 to TRBJ1-1; D gene unclear. The CDR3 bases are TGTGCCTGGATACTTACCATTGGCACTGAAGCTTTCTTT. This gives the protein CAWILTIGTEAFF.